A selection of T cell receptor beta chains follows, all from one sample in a study of cytomegalovirus exposure and HLA in healthy donors. Produced via immunoSEQ multiplex PCR; TCRdb's table is partial and in-frame only. The repertoire holds about 170,000 clones, with about 85% as singletons. Sequences were obtained from PBMCs. The receptor source for this set is a woman in her forties or fifties in good health and CMV-seropositive. CDR3s include the opening cysteine and the closing phenylalanine or tryptophan. The D gene is left open where the match is weak. Expanded clones get a size class; other rows say once, few or many, or leave the size out.

j_call cdr3_length clone_size v_call d_call cdr3_aa cdr3_nt
TRBJ2-7 15 few TRBV11-2 TRBD2 CASSNPSGGDYEQYF TGTGCCAGCAGCAACCCTAGCGGGGGGGATTACGAGCAGTACTTC
TRBJ1-3 15 - TRBV4-3 TRBD1 CASSHGTGDGNTIYF TGCGCCAGCAGCCATGGCACAGGGGATGGAAACACCATATATTTT
TRBJ2-2 13 once TRBV6-4 - CASSVLYTGELFF TGTGCCAGCAGTGTCCTTTACACCGGGGAGCTGTTTTTT
TRBJ2-6 15 - TRBV10-3 - CAISPQGAGANVLTF TGTGCCATCAGCCCACAGGGAGCTGGGGCCAACGTCCTGACTTTC
TRBJ2-7 18 - TRBV7-2 TRBD1 CASSLGGRGQSYPYEQYF TGTGCCAGCAGCTTAGGAGGTCGGGGACAGAGTTACCCCTACGAGCAGTACTTC
TRBJ1-5 15 - TRBV6-6 TRBD1 CASRSGQGITQPQHF TGTGCCAGCAGATCCGGACAGGGCATAACTCAGCCCCAGCATTTT
TRBJ2-5 14 once TRBV5-4 TRBD1 CASSLRTGGVPKYF TGTGCCAGCAGCTTGAGGACAGGGGGCGTCCCGAAGTACTTC
TRBJ1-5 13 few TRBV19 - CASTSVGGQPQHF TGTGCCAGTACTAGCGTGGGGGGTCAGCCCCAGCATTTT
TRBJ1-4 15 - TRBV27 TRBD1 CASSLGQGQGEKLFF TGTGCCAGCAGTTTGGGACAGGGGCAGGGGGAAAAACTGTTTTTT
TRBJ2-2 16 - TRBV27 TRBD2 CASSLKREIYTGELFF TGTGCCAGCAGTTTAAAGCGGGAGATTTACACCGGGGAGCTGTTTTTT
TRBJ2-1 13 - TRBV11-3 - CASSGSGSGEQFF TGTGCCAGCAGCGGCTCGGGGTCGGGTGAGCAGTTCTTC
TRBJ2-7 13 - TRBV7-2 - CASSLPSRGEQYF TGTGCCAGCAGCTTACCGAGTCGAGGCGAGCAGTACTTC
TRBJ2-1 14 - TRBV7-9 TRBD1 CASSLGQGRDEQFF TGTGCCAGCAGCTTAGGACAGGGCAGGGATGAGCAGTTCTTC
TRBJ1-2 11 - TRBV29-1 TRBD1 CSVGGGNGYTF TGCAGCGTTGGAGGGGGCAATGGCTACACCTTC
TRBJ1-2 14 - TRBV5-1 - CASSPRLANYGYTF TGCGCCAGCAGCCCTCGCCTAGCTAACTATGGCTACACCTTC
TRBJ2-7 18 - TRBV9 TRBD2 CASSPRPGTSGRAYEQYF TGTGCCAGCAGCCCCAGACCGGGAACTAGCGGGAGGGCCTACGAGCAGTACTTC
TRBJ2-2 15 - TRBV9 - CASSVLGTNTGELFF TGTGCCAGCAGCGTACTCGGGACTAACACCGGGGAGCTGTTTTTT
TRBJ1-4 14 - TRBV9 - CASSVSGGNEKLFF TGTGCCAGCAGCGTGTCCGGGGGAAATGAAAAACTGTTTTTT
TRBJ1-5 15 - TRBV6-6 - CASSYTERPNQPQHF TGTGCCAGCAGTTACACAGAAAGGCCGAATCAGCCCCAGCATTTT
TRBJ1-2 14 - TRBV29-1 TRBD1 CSVEGDRALSGYTF TGCAGCGTTGAAGGCGACAGGGCTCTCTCTGGCTACACCTTC
TRBJ2-5 13 - TRBV18 - CASSPLPGETQYF TGTGCCAGCTCCCCCTTGCCCGGGGAGACCCAGTACTTC
TRBJ1-1 15 - TRBV6-6 TRBD1 CASRDYRGGSTEAFF TGTGCCAGCAGGGATTACAGGGGTGGAAGCACTGAAGCTTTCTTT
TRBJ2-3 14 - TRBV27 TRBD2 CASSFDSSGATQYF TGTGCCAGCAGTTTTGATTCTAGCGGGGCCACGCAGTATTTT
TRBJ2-1 14 - TRBV7-2 TRBD1 CASSLQTGGDEQFF TGTGCCAGCAGCCTGCAGACAGGGGGAGATGAGCAGTTCTTC
TRBJ2-1 14 - TRBV12-5 - CASGPGSSYNEQFF TGTGCTAGTGGACCAGGGTCCTCCTACAATGAGCAGTTCTTC
TRBJ2-1 16 - TRBV6-4 TRBD2 CASSGNGLAGVNEQFF TGTGCCAGCAGTGGTAACGGACTAGCGGGGGTTAATGAGCAGTTCTTC
TRBJ2-4 15 - TRBV18 - CVSSAQGLAKNIQYF TGTGTCAGCTCAGCGCAGGGACTAGCCAAAAACATTCAGTACTTC
TRBJ1-5 20 - TRBV6-1 - CASSAPGVLPRQPGYQPQHF TGTGCCAGCAGTGCCCCGGGGGTTCTACCTAGACAGCCGGGGTATCAGCCCCAGCATTTT
TRBJ2-5 15 - TRBV5-1 TRBD1 CASSSETGRTKTQYF TGCGCCAGCAGCTCGGAGACAGGGAGAACAAAGACCCAGTACTTC
TRBJ2-1 13 - TRBV7-2 - CASSSPVLNEQFF TGTGCCAGCAGCTCACCGGTACTCAATGAGCAGTTCTTC
TRBJ1-3 16 once TRBV28 - CASSPGGQHSGNTIYF TGTGCCAGCAGCCCAGGCGGACAACACTCTGGAAACACCATATATTTT
TRBJ2-5 13 - TRBV18 - CASSLTVRETQYF TGTGCCAGCTCACTGACGGTGAGGGAGACCCAGTACTTC
TRBJ2-1 16 - TRBV7-3 TRBD2 CASSSNSGRPNNEQFF TGTGCCAGCAGCTCTAATAGCGGGAGGCCTAACAATGAGCAGTTCTTC
TRBJ2-1 15 once TRBV6-5 TRBD1 CASSYSAGTVFRQFF TGTGCCAGCAGTTACTCAGCCGGGACAGTCTTTCGGCAGTTCTTC
TRBJ2-7 16 - TRBV18 TRBD1 CASSPLGQGTYYEQYF TGTGCCAGCTCACCATTGGGACAGGGTACTTACTACGAGCAGTACTTC
TRBJ2-2 16 - TRBV5-4 - CASSLSGDTITGELFF TGTGCCAGCAGCCTATCCGGGGACACGATCACCGGGGAGCTGTTTTTT
TRBJ1-4 18 once TRBV27 - CASSTTGLRLSTNEKLFF TGTGCCAGCAGCACAACAGGGTTAAGGCTTTCTACTAATGAAAAACTGTTTTTT
TRBJ1-5 12 - TRBV29-1 - CSVGEGDQPQHF TGCAGCGTTGGTGAGGGAGATCAGCCCCAGCATTTT
TRBJ2-7 17 - TRBV5-1 TRBD2 CASSFSASGGGGREQYF TGCGCCAGCAGCTTCTCGGCTAGCGGGGGCGGAGGACGCGAGCAGTACTTC
TRBJ2-5 15 - TRBV5-1 - CASSNPGWYQETQYF TGCGCCAGCAGCAACCCGGGTTGGTACCAAGAGACCCAGTACTTC
TRBJ2-5 12 - TRBV13 TRBD1 CASSTGEETQYF TGTGCCAGCAGCACAGGGGAAGAGACCCAGTACTTC
TRBJ2-3 13 - TRBV7-3 - CASSLLSTDTQYF TGTGCCAGCAGCTTACTATCCACAGATACGCAGTATTTT